This is a list of T cell receptor beta chains from one sample in a study of cytomegalovirus exposure and HLA in healthy donors. The protocol was immunoSEQ multiplex PCR, while the TCRdb copy is restricted to in-frame clones and leaves out a portion. The table lists some 150,000 clones, about 80% of them singletons. Sample: PBMCs. The receptors were sampled from a woman between 50 and 59 years old in good health and CMV-seronegative. CDR3s include the opening cysteine and the closing phenylalanine or tryptophan. The D gene is left open where the match is weak. A row's size may be missing; if present it is once, few, many or a size class.

TRBV4-1,.,TRBJ2-6,.,CASSQDRSGGVGGANVLTF,TGCGCCAGCAGCCAAGACCGGTCGGGGGGCGTAGGAGGGGCCAACGTCCTGACTTTC
TRBV6-4,.,TRBJ2-3,.,CASSASRGTDTQYF,TGTGCCAGCAGTGCTAGTCGCGGCACAGATACGCAGTATTTT
TRBV5-1,.,TRBJ2-2,.,CASSLGAWGAHTGELFF,TGCGCCAGCAGCTTGGGGGCCTGGGGAGCCCACACCGGGGAGCTGTTTTTT
TRBV19,.,TRBJ2-1,.,CASSIAQGNVNEQFF,TGTGCCAGTAGTATAGCCCAGGGGAATGTCAATGAGCAGTTCTTC
TRBV7-8,TRBD2,TRBJ2-1,.,CASGLARGTVSGYNEQFF,TGTGCCAGCGGCTTAGCGCGGGGGACGGTCTCGGGGTACAATGAGCAGTTCTTC
TRBV30,.,TRBJ1-1,.,CAWSSGGTEAFF,TGTGCCTGGAGTTCGGGGGGCACTGAAGCTTTCTTT
TRBV4-2,TRBD2,TRBJ2-1,.,CASSLAGGRNEQFF,TGTGCCAGCAGCCTGGCGGGGGGGAGGAATGAGCAGTTCTTC
TRBV14,.,TRBJ2-7,.,CASSLSGSYEQYF,TGTGCCAGCAGCCTCTCAGGCTCCTACGAGCAGTACTTC
TRBV2,.,TRBJ1-2,.,CASSSDTNYGYTF,TGTGCCAGCAGTTCCGACACGAACTATGGCTACACCTTC
TRBV2,.,TRBJ1-4,.,CACKQGEAEKLFF,TGTGCCTGCAAACAGGGAGAGGCGGAAAAACTGTTTTTT
TRBV19,TRBD1,TRBJ1-5,.,CASSARQGGYQPQHF,TGTGCCAGTAGTGCGCGACAGGGTGGATATCAGCCCCAGCATTTT
TRBV12-5,TRBD1,TRBJ1-1,few,CASGPQTGTGFANTEAFF,TGTGCTAGTGGTCCCCAGACTGGGACAGGGTTTGCGAACACTGAAGCTTTCTTT
TRBV2,TRBD2,TRBJ2-2,.,CASSELLAGILDGDTGELFF,TGTGCCAGCAGTGAATTACTAGCGGGGATTTTAGATGGGGACACCGGGGAGCTGTTTTTT
TRBV19,TRBD1,TRBJ2-2,.,CASSRRGQGNTGELFF,TGTGCCAGTAGTAGAAGAGGACAGGGGAACACCGGGGAGCTGTTTTTT
TRBV7-2,TRBD1,TRBJ2-1,.,CASSPHPGGADNEQFF,TGTGCCAGCAGCCCCCATCCAGGGGGCGCCGATAATGAGCAGTTCTTC
TRBV2,.,TRBJ2-3,.,CASSDYRARDTQYF,TGTGCCAGCAGTGACTACAGGGCAAGAGATACGCAGTATTTT
TRBV27,TRBD1,TRBJ1-1,.,CASSSSRQGGWSTEAFF,TGTGCCAGCAGTTCATCCAGACAGGGAGGCTGGAGCACTGAAGCTTTCTTT
TRBV28,TRBD2,TRBJ2-3,.,CASRVAGALGDTQYF,TGTGCCAGCAGGGTAGCGGGGGCCCTGGGGGATACGCAGTATTTT
TRBV5-1,TRBD1,TRBJ1-6,few,CASSLGTGSNSPLHF,TGCGCCAGCAGCTTAGGGACAGGTTCTAATTCACCCCTCCACTTT
TRBV5-1,TRBD2,TRBJ2-5,.,CASSLSLAGAQETQYF,TGCGCCAGCAGCTTGAGTCTAGCGGGGGCACAAGAGACCCAGTACTTC
TRBV4-3,.,TRBJ1-1,few,CASSHATMNTEAFF,TGCGCCAGCAGCCATGCAACTATGAACACTGAAGCTTTCTTT
TRBV10-3,.,TRBJ2-6,.,CAISQPGVAGANVLTF,TGTGCCATCAGCCAGCCCGGGGTCGCTGGGGCCAACGTCCTGACTTTC
TRBV5-1,TRBD2,TRBJ2-1,.,CASRGGTGEPYNEQFF,TGCGCCAGCAGGGGGGGGACGGGAGAGCCCTACAATGAGCAGTTCTTC
TRBV4-3,.,TRBJ1-2,once,CASSQDFLSNNYGYTF,TGCGCCAGCAGCCAAGATTTCCTATCTAACAACTATGGCTACACCTTC
TRBV20-1,.,TRBJ1-1,.,CSAYLNTEAFF,TGCAGTGCTTACTTGAACACTGAAGCTTTCTTT
TRBV7-9,TRBD1,TRBJ1-3,few,CASGPDRGSGNTIYF,TGTGCCAGCGGGCCCGACAGGGGGTCAGGAAACACCATATATTTT